This T cell receptor (beta chain) was identified during a study of T cells expressing NK-cell markers. In germline, CDR1 is SQVTM, CDR2 ANQGSEA. The CDR3 runs to 12 residues. TCRdb derives one entry per CDR3 protein from the 5' RACE reads, leaving out DNA. This repertoire includes some 300,000 distinct CDR3 sequences. V and J are TRBV29-1 and TRBJ1-2. Sequenced sample: blood T cells: a sorted CD56 or NKG2C T cell subset, CD4+ or CD8+ T cells, or bulk PBMC T cells (not recorded which). The origin of this receptor is a man aged 18 to 35 in good health. CDR3 in amino acids: CSVYVGSYGYTF.